This TCR beta chain was recovered during a study of blood T cells in healthy people across ages (dated by TCRdb to about 2015). Study-level background: In model experiments, template switching captured about one uniquely barcoded TCR beta cDNA molecule for every two T cells. Age-related changes in TCR beta repertoire diversity were measured in the study by deep sequencing normalized with unique cDNA molecular identifiers. The donors were split into four age groups: young (average approximately 16 years), middle-aged (roughly 42), aged (about 56) and long-lived (about 74). To avoid experimental bias, donors of different ages were distributed randomly across sequencing lanes. Two additional independent replicas of 1 million unique cDNA reads from the same blood draw were analyzed for two donors (one aged 18 to 30 and one aged 80 or older).

Donors were about 36 systemically healthy Caucasian individuals from Russia aged 6 to 90 years. About 10 milliliters of peripheral blood were drawn from each donor into EDTA-treated Vacutainer tubes. PBMCs were isolated by Ficoll-Paque density-gradient centrifugation, with at least 6.5 million obtained per sample. Total RNA was extracted from PBMCs with Trizol reagent, with at least 6 micrograms obtained per sample. For every donor, flow cytometry on a PBMC aliquot measured the percentage of naive CD45RAhigh/CD27high T cells. The library was made by 5' RACE. The data were produced on an Illumina HiSeq 2500. A second roughly 6 to 12 cycle PCR used a sample-barcoded 5' primer and a J-beta primer mix. Each TCR beta cDNA molecule received a unique molecular identifier from a template-switch 5' adaptor carrying 12 random nucleotides. Each sample yielded at least 2.5 million CDR3-containing paired-end reads. First-strand cDNA synthesis was performed from all RNA using the Mint cDNA synthesis kit, with priming by a TRBC-specific oligonucleotide. Following uracil-DNA glycosylase treatment, a first 18-cycle PCR with universal primers M1SS and BC2_uni_R was performed on all cDNA. As for how the authors treated the data: For normalization, 1 million high-quality reads, each with a distinct molecular identifier, were randomly selected from each sample. Reads sharing molecular identifiers were discarded rather than binned into consensus sequences. MiTCR, with a Q25 quality threshold and the strictest error-elimination algorithm, was used for CDR3 identification, clonotype clustering and error correction. A nonparametric unseen species model with Euler transformation was used to estimate lower-bound total TCR beta diversity. The raw public data were reprocessed by TCRdb itself: fastp quality trimming at Q25, MiXCR clonotype calling, in-frame beta chains only. Merged by CDR3 protein, the rows form single entries marked with the most common genes and DNA. V and J calls and clone size were set by TCRdb, not the authors. Here the sample has almost 1 million distinct CDR3 sequences; approximately 50% occur a single time. About a fifth of the sample lies in the top ten.

Summary of the overall study and its limitations: Because profiling used bulk unsorted PBMCs, naive and antigen-experienced compartments could not be compared conclusively. Total diversity estimates from one million sequenced T cells were considered lower bounds and underestimates. The CMV infection status of donors was not known, potentially confounding age-related changes in expanded clonotypes. Observed TCR beta diversity correlated strongly with the percentage of naive T cells measured by flow cytometry. Observed TCR beta diversity per million T cells fell roughly linearly with age, and a significant reduction was already apparent by age about 36. The long-lived group showed more naive CD4+ T cells, fewer expanded clones and increased TCR diversity than the aged group, suggesting age selection.

For this clonotype: Its antigen is unknown. The record has no base qualities; no much larger clone is one base away.

Its CDR3 holds 15 amino acids, cysteine through phenylalanine. Only the CDR3 DNA is retained, 45 bases long and in frame from the first base. CDR1 and CDR2 are drawn from the germline V gene: SGHTA, FQGNSA. Here V drops 2 bases and J drops 4 bases, and the junction holds 6 bases not matched to any gene. Sequenced input: blood. The rearrangement joined TRBV7-2 to TRBJ2-7; 9 of the junction bases match TRBD1. This TCR came from a woman aged 55-70 years in good health. The CDR3 is CASSLTFGTGYEQYF. Here is the DNA: TGTGCCAGCAGCTTAACCTTCGGGACAGGGTACGAGCAGTACTTC.